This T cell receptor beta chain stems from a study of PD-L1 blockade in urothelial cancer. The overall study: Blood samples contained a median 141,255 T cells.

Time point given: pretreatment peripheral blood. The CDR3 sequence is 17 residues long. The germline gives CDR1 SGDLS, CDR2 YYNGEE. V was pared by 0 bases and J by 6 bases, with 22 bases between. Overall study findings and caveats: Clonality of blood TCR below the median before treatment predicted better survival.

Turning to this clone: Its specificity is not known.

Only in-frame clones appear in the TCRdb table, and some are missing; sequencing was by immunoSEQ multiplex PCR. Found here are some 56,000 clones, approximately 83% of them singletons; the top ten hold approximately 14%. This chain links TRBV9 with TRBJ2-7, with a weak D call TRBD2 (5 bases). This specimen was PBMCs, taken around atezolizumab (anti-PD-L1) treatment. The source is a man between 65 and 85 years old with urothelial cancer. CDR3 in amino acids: CASSVAGWVGDGVEQYF. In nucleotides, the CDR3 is TGTGCCAGCAGCGTAGCTGGATGGGTGGGAGATGGGGTCGAGCAGTACTTC.